The next 10 T cell receptor beta chains were all read from a single sample in a study of metastatic and nonmetastatic thyroid tumors (dated by TCRdb to the early 2020s). The library relied on PCR. Sequencing used an Illumina HiSeq 4000. TCRdb itself trimmed the public reads at Q25 with fastp, ran MiXCR and retained productive beta chains. Across this sample there are fewer than 45,000 clones, with approximately 15% seen only once. The biggest ten clones account for more than 9% of the sample. None of the patients had been given any treatment before thyroid surgery. The sample consisted of blood. Receptors were obtained from a female donor with papillary thyroid cancer or a benign thyroid nodule (not recorded which). Some clones in this sample may be carry-over from other donors' samples.

This clone occurred many times. This sequence joins TRBV24-1 and TRBJ2-3; D tentatively reads TRBD1 or TRBD2 (5 bases each). The CDR3 is made up of 14 amino acids. Germline V gene sequence: CDR1 KGHDR, CDR2 SFDVKD. The V gene lost 7 bases and the J gene lost 0 bases, with 10 bases spanning the gap. The CDR3 region is CATRHRDSTDTQYF. The CDR3 DNA sequence: TGTGCCACCAGGCACCGGGACAGCACAGATACGCAGTATTTT.

This clone was found many times. This chain uses TRBV27 with TRBJ1-5; D is ambiguous. The CDR3 extends over 17 amino acids. Germline CDR1 is MNHEY and CDR2 is SMNVEV (reference sequence). The V and J ends lost 3 bases and 0 bases respectively, with 15 bases between them. The CDR3 DNA follows: TGTGCCAGCAGTTTTAGGTCAGCCTTCTATAGCAATCAGCCCCAGCATTTT. Translated, it gives CASSFRSAFYSNQPQHF.

The rearrangement joins TRBV5-4 to TRBJ1-5, with D hard to call. Germline V gene sequence: CDR1 SGHNT, CDR2 YYREEE (reference sequence). The CDR3 runs to 15 residues. V was trimmed by 4 bases and J by 3 bases, leaving 14 bases between them. The DNA of the CDR3 is TGTGCCAGCAGCCTCGCAGGTGCCGTCAATCAGCCCCAGCATTTT. It encodes CASSLAGAVNQPQHF.

This clone is judged medium-sized. The genes are TRBV6-1 and TRBJ2-7; tentative D call: TRBD1 (6 bases). The V gene's germline CDR1 is MNHNS and CDR2 SASEGT. The ends were cut back, 7 bases at V and 4 bases at J, with 23 bases in the middle. The CDR3 totals 16 residues. Here the CDR3 DNA reads TGTGCCAGCACTAAATCCGGGACAACTAGTAGATACGAGCAGTACTTC. Translated, it gives CASTKSGTTSRYEQYF.

This clone was picked up many times. The gene calls are TRBV28 and TRBJ2-2; perhaps TRBD1 as D (6 bases). This CDR3 is built from 15 residues. Germline values: CDR1 MDHEN, CDR2 SYDVKM. V dropped 6 bases and J dropped 0 bases, with 11 bases sitting between them. CDR3 region: CASSPGTTNTGELFF. The CDR3 coding sequence is TGTGCCAGCAGCCCAGGGACAACGAACACCGGGGAGCTGTTTTTT.

This clone was found many times. This clone may be a read error of a much larger clone one base away. The chain employs TRBV5-1 and TRBJ2-2; 8 bases map to TRBD2. V was clipped by 4 bases and J by 6 bases; unmatched bases: 8. Germline lookup yields CDR1 SGHRS and CDR2 YFSETQ. The CDR3 extends over 15 amino acids. CDR3 in amino acids: CASSPGRAGAGELFF. The DNA of the CDR3 is TGCGCCAGCAGCCCGGGACGAGCGGGGGCCGGGGAGCTGTTTTTT.

The chain couples TRBV20-1 to TRBJ1-6; D is unresolved. Germline V lookup: CDR1 DFQATT, CDR2 SNEGSKA (reference sequence). The CDR3 length is 15 residues. The ends were cut back, 6 bases at V and 6 bases at J, with 18 bases in the middle. The CDR3 region is CSAYGPRRLNSPLHF. CDR3 nucleotides: TGCAGTGCGTATGGGCCGAGAAGACTTAATTCACCCCTCCACTTT.

The table lists this clone with many counts. A much larger clone differs from this one at a single base, so this may be a read error. This chain connects TRBV2 to TRBJ2-7; 14 nucleotides match TRBD2. Trimming took 10 bases from V and 5 from J; bases not matched to a gene: 7. Per the germline V gene, CDR1 is SNHLY and CDR2 is FYNNEI. CDR3 length: 14 amino acids. The DNA of the CDR3 is TGTGCCAACCGGGGACTAGCGGGAGTGGACGAGCAGTACTTC. As protein: CANRGLAGVDEQYF.

The sample holds many counts of this clone. V and J are TRBV19 and TRBJ1-5; D ambiguous. The CDR3 has 15 residues. With 3 bases removed from V and 3 bases from J, the gap between germline ends came to 12 bases. In germline, CDR1 is LNHDA, CDR2 SQIVND (reference sequence). CDR3 DNA: TGTGCCAGTAGTATGTACCGACACGACAATCAGCCCCAGCATTTT. It specifies CASSMYRHDNQPQHF.

This clone was seen repeatedly, ten times or more. This chain uses TRBV4-1 with TRBJ1-2, with 7 bases that match TRBD1. In germline, CDR1 is MGHRA, CDR2 YSYEKL. V shed 0 bases, J shed 4 bases, and the junction held 5 bases outside the gene matches. The CDR3 contains 15 residues. The CDR3 DNA reads TGCGCCAGCAGCCAAGACGGGGACAGCCTCTATGGCTACACCTTC. Translating gives CASSQDGDSLYGYTF.